The 27 T cell receptor beta chains given below trace back to one sample, sequenced in a study of Graves' ophthalmopathy and Graves' hyperthyroidism (dated by TCRdb to about 2018). Sequencing took place on an Illumina HiSeq 2000. For repertoire sequencing, TCR beta CDR3 regions were amplified from RNA transcripts. The first round of RT-PCR was done with HTBI primers and the Qiagen OneStep RT-PCR kit, and was followed by a second round of multiplex PCR, then size selection and purification. TCRdb reanalyzed the raw reads on its own, using fastp at Q25 for trimming and MiXCR for clone calling, and kept in-frame beta chains. Under each unique CDR3 protein, matching rows form one entry showing the most common genes and DNA. Within this sample are more than 1,000,000 distinct CDR3 sequences, with 35% to 45% of them counted one time only. 11% of the sample comes from the top ten. The material sequenced was peripheral blood or thyroid tissue (not recorded which). The receptors were sampled from an adult man with Graves' hyperthyroidism.

The chain combines TRBV5-1 with TRBJ2-2, with 11 bases aligning to TRBD2. From germline, CDR1 is SGHRS and CDR2 YFSETQ. J gave up 0 bases and V 2 bases, and 0 bases lay outside the gene matches. There are 16 residues in the CDR3. This chain's CDR3 is CASSFSGRANTGELFF. CDR3 bases: TGCGCCAGCAGCTTTAGCGGGAGGGCGAACACCGGGGAGCTGTTTTTT.

This clonotype was counted ten times or more. The genes are TRBV29-1 and TRBJ2-5, with 15 bases aligning to TRBD2. The ends lost 7 bases at V and 4 bases at J; junction bases unmatched: 7. Germline CDR1 SQVTM, CDR2 ANQGSEA. This CDR3 has 15 amino acids. CDR3 sequence reads: CSAGLAGGRLETQYF. In DNA form, the CDR3 reads TGCAGCGCCGGACTAGCGGGGGGGCGGCTAGAGACCCAGTACTTC.

The sample holds many counts of this clonotype. Written as DNA, the CDR3 is TGTGCCAGCAGACGGAATCAGCCCCAGCATTTT. It encodes CASRRNQPQHF. The chain is built from TRBV2 and TRBJ1-5; D is ambiguous. This CDR3 region has 11 residues. The germline V gene encodes CDR1 SNHLY and CDR2 FYNNEI. V was cut by 6 bases and J by 4 bases, with 4 bases left in between.

Points on this clonotype: The junction does not match germline at one end; this may be a read error. The gene calls are TRBV29-1 and TRBJ2-5, with D possibly being TRBD1 (6 bases). The length of the CDR3 is 11 residues. Germline-derived CDR1 and CDR2 are SQVTM and ANQGSEA. CDR3 region: CSVPNRDGYKF. The CDR3 coding sequence is TGCAGCGTTCCCAACAGGGATGGCTACAAATTC.

The count of this clonotype is one. The chain uses TRBV7-6 and TRBJ2-5; 9 bases map to TRBD1. This CDR3 is built from 15 residues. V lost 5 bases to trimming and J lost 2 bases; unmatched junction nucleotides: 6. The germline V gene has CDR1 SGHVS and CDR2 FNYEAQ. CDR3 in DNA: TGTGCCAGCAGCCCCGGCGGGACAGGGCAAGAGACCCAGTACTTC. Translation gives CASSPGGTGQETQYF.

This clonotype was recorded a few times. The chain couples TRBV3-1 to TRBJ2-7; D is perhaps TRBD1 or TRBD2 (6 bases each). This CDR3 has 16 residues. Between the trimmed V and J ends, which lost 5 bases and 5 bases, there was a span of 22 bases. Germline V gene lookup returns CDR1 LGHDT and CDR2 YNNKEL (reference sequence). In nucleotides, the CDR3 is TGTGCCAGCAGCTTCTCCGGACAGACCTGGGGGGACGAGCAGTACTTC. This codes for CASSFSGQTWGDEQYF.

This chain connects TRBV12-3 or TRBV12-4 to TRBJ1-1, with D tentatively TRBD1 (6 bases). Deletions cut 6 bases from V and 1 base from J, with 12 bases between. The CDR3 has 14 amino acids. The CDR3 region has the DNA TGTGCCAGCAGCCGATCGACAGGGAACACTGAAGCTTTCTTT. Translation: CASSRSTGNTEAFF.

The rearrangement uses TRBV14 and TRBJ1-1; a weak D match, TRBD1 (5 bases). The germline V and J ends were trimmed by 1 base and 2 bases, with 17 bases remaining between them. Germline CDR1 SGHDN, CDR2 FVKESK. The CDR3 has 17 residues. The CDR3 loop reads CASSQGFSRTTNTEAFF. The DNA for the CDR3 is TGTGCCAGCAGCCAAGGGTTTTCACGGACAACAAACACTGAAGCTTTCTTT.

This clonotype was picked up many times. The chain uses TRBV7-9 and TRBJ2-5, with D maybe TRBD1 (6 bases). Per the germline V gene, CDR1 is SEHNR and CDR2 is FQNEAQ (reference sequence). The CDR3 is 14 amino acids. Deletions cut 4 bases from V and 3 bases from J, with 12 bases between. CDR3 in DNA: TGTGCCAGCAGCTCAGGGGTTTATGAAGAGACCCAGTACTTC. This gives the protein CASSSGVYEETQYF. The full variable domain, its missing parts supplied by reference TRBV7-9 and TRBJ2-5, is DTGVSQNPRHKITKRGQNVTFRCDPISEHNRLYWYRQTLGQGPEFLTYFQNEAQLEKSRLLSDRFSAERPKGSFSTLEIQRTEQGDSAMYLCASSSGVYEETQYFGPGTRLLVL.

CDR3 DNA sequence: TGTGCCAGCAGACCAAGACCGGGGTTGACCTACAATGAGCAGTTCTTC. Its translation: CASRPRPGLTYNEQFF. The V gene is TRBV7-9, the J gene TRBJ2-1; a weak D match, TRBD2 (5 bases). In germline, CDR1 is SEHNR, CDR2 FQNEAQ (reference sequence). The CDR3 consists of 16 residues. Trimming removed 6 bases from V and 2 bases from J, with 17 bases in between.

This clonotype was seen repeatedly, ten times or more. V is TRBV2 and J is TRBJ2-2; possibly TRBD1 for D (6 bases). V lost 7 bases to trimming and J lost 0 bases, with 18 bases between them. The CDR3 runs to 17 residues. The V gene's germline CDR1 is SNHLY and CDR2 FYNNEI. In DNA form, the CDR3 reads TGTGCCAGCACTCACCCCCCAGACAGGCCGAACACCGGGGAGCTGTTTTTT. The encoded protein is CASTHPPDRPNTGELFF.

Turning to this clonotype: The CDR3 does not end in the conserved phenylalanine or tryptophan, so this is likely a read error. This chain joins TRBV10-2 and TRBJ1-2, with D possibly TRBD1 on 6 matching bases. This CDR3 contains 13 residues. The germline V gene encodes CDR1 WSHSY and CDR2 SAAADI. Trimming left V 10 bases short and J 2 bases short, with 14 bases between. The CDR3 sequence is CATADSQNYGYTS. CDR3 nucleotide sequence: TGCGCCACCGCGGACAGCCAAAACTATGGCTACACCTCC.

This clonotype was observed once. The rearrangement uses TRBV15 and TRBJ1-1; D is uncertain. Germline lookup yields CDR1 LNHNV and CDR2 YYDKDF (reference sequence). Trimming pared 6 bases from V and 3 bases from J, leaving 11 bases between. This CDR3 has 13 amino acids. The CDR3 loop is CATSIRGDTEAFF. The CDR3 DNA reads as TGTGCCACCAGTATCCGGGGTGACACTGAAGCTTTCTTT.

Ten or more counts support this clonotype. The chain is built from TRBV5-1 and TRBJ1-6; 7 bases line up with TRBD1. The junction had 2 bases not matched to a gene; V was cut back by 1 base and J by 10 bases. The CDR3 runs to 13 residues. The germline V gene encodes CDR1 SGHRS and CDR2 YFSETQ. CDR3 region: CASSLPGGSPLHF. DNA of the CDR3: TGCGCCAGCAGCTTGCCAGGGGGATCACCCCTCCACTTT.

This clonotype was recorded at least ten times. The chain recombines TRBV29-1 with TRBJ1-4; unclear D gene. The V gene's germline CDR1 is SQVTM and CDR2 ANQGSEA. The V end lost 7 bases, the J end lost 8 bases, and 14 bases lay between the germline ends. This CDR3 has 12 residues. The CDR3 DNA is TGCAGCGCCGGAGTGAGTGGAGAAAAACTGTTTTTT. It translates to CSAGVSGEKLFF.

In the case of this clonotype: No conserved phenylalanine or tryptophan ends this CDR3, so it is likely a read error. The chain employs TRBV10-2 and TRBJ2-7; 8 nucleotides align to TRBD1. This CDR3 has 15 residues. Germline CDR1 and CDR2: WSHSY and SAAADI. The CDR3: CACSARGQGFYEQYS. The CDR3, as DNA: TGCGCCTGCAGTGCGAGAGGACAGGGATTCTACGAGCAGTACTCC.

This clonotype was recorded at least ten times. J is TRBJ2-7 and V is TRBV7-8; possible D gene TRBD2, 6 bases. V lost 5 bases and J 5 bases, leaving 7 bases between the germline ends. The germline CDR1 and CDR2 sequences are SGHVS and FQNEAQ. The CDR3 length is 11 residues. The CDR3 sequence is CASSGGDEQYF. Written as DNA, the CDR3 is TGTGCCAGCAGCGGAGGGGACGAGCAGTACTTC.

As regards this clonotype: This likely comes from a read error, as the CDR3 has no conserved phenylalanine or tryptophan at its end. It is unclear where the CDR3 begins or ends on the DNA, so no DNA is shown, and the CDR3 is as TCRdb lists it. The chain uses TRBV6-6 and TRBJ1-4. CDR1 and CDR2 from the germline V gene are MNHNY and SVGAGI (reference sequence). With termini counted, the CDR3 has 8 amino acids. This CDR3 is CASSASPG.

This clonotype was seen repeatedly, ten times or more. The rearrangement links TRBV29-1 to TRBJ2-7, with a tentative D call TRBD1 (6 bases). Germline CDR1 reads SQVTM; CDR2 reads ANQGSEA. The length of the CDR3 is 12 residues. V was shortened by 6 bases and J by 6 bases, with 15 bases between the two germline ends. The CDR3 DNA is TGCAGCGTCCAAAGAACAGGGTCCGAGCAGTACTTC. Its translation is CSVQRTGSEQYF.

This clonotype was picked up many times. This rearrangement joins TRBV11-2 to TRBJ1-2; D unclear. Germline V gives CDR1 SGHAT, CDR2 FQNNGV. V was shortened by 1 base and J by 8 bases, with 14 bases between the two germline ends. The CDR3 length is 14 residues. The CDR3 loop reads CASSLAKGPDGYTF. The CDR3 DNA sequence: TGTGCCAGCAGCTTAGCTAAAGGGCCCGACGGCTACACCTTC.

This clonotype was seen repeatedly, ten times or more. V usage is TRBV2 and J usage is TRBJ2-2, with D possibly being TRBD2 (5 bases). This CDR3 contains 13 residues. Germline V CDR1 and CDR2: SNHLY, FYNNEI. Trimming left V 3 bases short and J 6 bases short, with 8 bases between. CDR3 coding DNA: TGTGCCAGCAGTGACGGGATATCCGGGGAGCTGTTTTTT. It encodes CASSDGISGELFF.

This clonotype was counted only a few times. This chain links TRBV18 with TRBJ1-2, with D unresolved. The germline CDR1 and CDR2 sequences are KGHSH and LQKENI. CDR3 length: 14 amino acids. V dropped 3 bases and J dropped 4 bases, with 12 bases sitting between them. The CDR3: CASSPADLPYGYTF. The CDR3 DNA reads TGTGCCAGCTCACCGGCCGACCTTCCCTATGGCTACACCTTC.

The V and J genes are TRBV12-3 or TRBV12-4 and TRBJ2-2; 7 bases agree with TRBD1. The CDR3 contains 15 residues. V gave up 5 bases and J gave up 5 bases; unmatched junction bases: 8. CDR3 sequence: CASSARGPVTGELFF. Written as DNA, the CDR3 is TGTGCCAGCAGTGCAAGGGGGCCGGTTACCGGGGAGCTGTTTTTT.

The CDR3 reads CASSYRDSGNTIYF. CDR3 bases: TGTGCCAGCAGTTATAGGGACTCTGGAAACACCATATATTTT. The chain couples TRBV6-5 to TRBJ1-3; D remains ambiguous. Trimming shortened V by 3 bases and J by 0 bases, and 6 bases separated the two germline ends. CDR1 is MNHEY and CDR2 is SVGAGI in the germline V gene. This CDR3 has 14 residues.

The chain joins TRBV7-9 to TRBJ1-5; TRBD1 might be the D (6 bases). The CDR3 consists of 16 residues. The germline V and J ends were trimmed by 1 base and 3 bases, with 13 bases remaining between them. Germline CDR1 reads SEHNR; CDR2 reads FQNEAQ (reference sequence). The CDR3 protein is CASSLVLGGANQPQHF. In DNA, the CDR3 is TGTGCCAGCAGCTTAGTTTTAGGGGGAGCCAATCAGCCCCAGCATTTT.

This clonotype was detected ten times or more. The genes are TRBV24-1 and TRBJ2-7; D remains ambiguous. Germline CDR1 is KGHDR and CDR2 is SFDVKD. The CDR3 loop spans 14 amino acids. With 3 bases removed from V and 3 bases from J, the gap between germline ends came to 11 bases. The CDR3 nucleotides read TGTGCCACCAGTGATATGACGACCGGCTACGAGCAGTACTTC. Encoded protein: CATSDMTTGYEQYF.

The chain is built from TRBV7-2 and TRBJ2-5, with 7 bases fitting TRBD1. Germline V gives CDR1 SGHTA, CDR2 FQGNSA. The V and J ends lost 8 bases and 2 bases, in that order; junction bases with no gene match: 11. This CDR3 is 15 amino acids long. CDR3 in DNA: TGTGCCAGCGGATATCACGGGACAGTGCAAGAGACCCAGTACTTC. Translating gives CASGYHGTVQETQYF.